The 19 T cell receptor beta chains in this list originate from one sample, sequenced in a study of T cells after posttransplantation cyclophosphamide. Cyclophosphamide on days +3 and +4 followed busulfan-fludarabine conditioning and a marrow graft. Repertoires were generated with immunoSEQ multiplex PCR, while TCRdb's copy carries only in-frame clones and drops some. The record shows 1,500 to 2,000 clones for this sample, with no singletons present. This specimen was PBMCs, taken 32 days after allogeneic stem cell transplant with posttransplant cyclophosphamide. All receptors come from a female patient aged 40-50 years who received an allogeneic stem cell transplant from a related donor, was CMV-positive, and had no GVHD. Some T cells may originate from the graft donor.

Judged by abundance, this clone is large. The chain has TRBV10-3 and TRBJ2-3; 10 positions agree with TRBD1. CDR1 and CDR2 from the germline V gene are ENHRY and SYGVKD. The CDR3 length is 15 residues. Trimming took 4 bases from V and 4 from J; bases not matched to a gene: 5. As DNA, the CDR3 is TGTGCCATCAGTGGAACTGGACAGGGGGCAGATACGCAGTATTTT. Translated, it gives CAISGTGQGADTQYF.

In its sample, this clone was seen many times. The rearrangement links TRBV5-1 to TRBJ1-6, with D possibly TRBD1 on 6 matching bases. The V and J ends lost 7 bases and 0 bases respectively, with 17 bases between them. This CDR3 comprises 17 residues. Germline V gene data show CDR1 as SGHRS and CDR2 as YFSETQ. CDR3 bases: TGCGCCAGCCGGGGGGGACATCTAAGCTCCTATAATTCACCCCTCCACTTT. Translating it yields CASRGGHLSSYNSPLHF.

By its share, this clone is medium-sized (0.01 to 0.1%). This sequence joins TRBV18 and TRBJ2-1, with D hard to call. Germline V gene sequence: CDR1 KGHSH, CDR2 LQKENI. V was shortened by 3 bases and J by 0 bases, with 9 bases between the two germline ends. The CDR3 has 15 residues. The chain's CDR3 is CASSPTLSSYNEQFF. As DNA, the CDR3 is TGTGCCAGCTCACCGACACTGAGCTCCTACAATGAGCAGTTCTTC.

By sample fraction, this clone is medium-sized. This chain connects TRBV5-1 to TRBJ1-1; 11 nucleotides align to TRBD1. The CDR3 spans 15 residues. V shed 0 bases and J 4 bases; nucleotides not matched to a gene: 2. Germline V gene data show CDR1 as SGHRS and CDR2 as YFSETQ. The CDR3 here is CASSLGGTGGTEAFF. The CDR3 DNA sequence: TGCGCCAGCAGCTTGGGTGGGACAGGGGGCACTGAAGCTTTCTTT. The whole variable domain, filled in from reference TRBV5-1 and TRBJ1-1, reads KAGVTQTPRYLIKTRGQQVTLSCSPISGHRSVSWYQQTPGQGLQFLFEYFSETQRNKGNFPGRFSGRQFSNSRSEMNVSTLELGDSALYLCASSLGGTGGTEAFFGQGTRLTVV.

This clone counts as medium-sized. This chain uses TRBV5-4 with TRBJ2-1, with 11 bases matching TRBD2. The V and J ends lost 0 bases and 0 bases, in that order; junction bases with no gene match: 11. Germline V gives CDR1 SGHNT, CDR2 YYREEE (reference sequence). CDR3 size: 20 residues. Here the CDR3 reads CASSLVRTSGSQSSYNEQFF. CDR3 nucleotides: TGTGCCAGCAGCTTGGTGAGGACTAGCGGGTCCCAGAGCTCCTACAATGAGCAGTTCTTC.

This clone was seen at least ten times. This chain connects TRBV4-1 to TRBJ2-2; TRBD1 matches 10 bases. The CDR3 covers 14 residues. V lost 5 bases to trimming and J lost 6 bases; unmatched junction nucleotides: 3. Germline CDR1 MGHRA, CDR2 YSYEKL. Here the CDR3 DNA reads TGCGCCAGCAGCATCGGGACAGGGGCCGGGGAGCTGTTTTTT. Translation gives CASSIGTGAGELFF.

This clone came up many times. This chain connects TRBV6-1 to TRBJ1-2; D is possibly TRBD1 (6 bases). Germline values: CDR1 MNHNS, CDR2 SASEGT. V lost 0 bases and J 4 bases, leaving 15 bases between the germline ends. This CDR3 has 16 amino acids. The CDR3 DNA reads as TGTGCCAGCAGTGAAGCGGGGGCCTCCCTGCTCTATGGCTACACCTTC. This codes for CASSEAGASLLYGYTF.

This clone was detected ten times or more. V is TRBV19 and J is TRBJ1-5, with 7 bases matching TRBD1. The CDR3 totals 15 residues. Germline CDR1 reads LNHDA; CDR2 reads SQIVND (reference sequence). The V gene end was trimmed by 6 bases and the J gene end by 7 bases; junction bases not matched to a gene: 12. CDR3 amino acids: CASRNLQGIGQPQHF. In DNA form, the CDR3 reads TGTGCCAGTAGGAACCTACAGGGGATAGGACAGCCCCAGCATTTT.

This clone has at least ten counts. V gene TRBV29-1 combines with J gene TRBJ2-7; 10 nucleotides agree with TRBD1. The CDR3 is 14 amino acids. The germline gives CDR1 SQVTM, CDR2 ANQGSEA. The junction had 9 bases not matched to a gene; V was cut back by 4 bases and J by 6 bases. The CDR3 spells CSVVGDRGPLEQYF. The CDR3 nucleotides read TGCAGCGTTGTCGGGGACAGGGGCCCTCTCGAGCAGTACTTC.

In this sample, this clone is medium-sized. The rearrangement links TRBV24-1 to TRBJ2-2; no definite D call. Germline CDR1 reads KGHDR; CDR2 reads SFDVKD. Trimming removed 0 bases at V and 3 bases at J, with 10 bases between. The CDR3 consists of 16 residues. CDR3 residues: CATSDLFSSDTGELFF. DNA of the CDR3: TGTGCCACCAGTGATTTGTTTTCTTCGGACACCGGGGAGCTGTTTTTT.

By sample fraction, this clone is medium-sized. The rearrangement joins TRBV18 to TRBJ1-5; D possibly corresponds to TRBD1 (5 bases). The CDR3 length is 18 residues. Per the germline V gene, CDR1 is KGHSH and CDR2 is LQKENI. The ends were cut back, 6 bases at V and 5 bases at J, with 26 bases in the middle. The CDR3 is CASSKEGARTKGDQPQHF. DNA for the CDR3: TGTGCCAGCTCTAAAGAAGGGGCGCGGACGAAAGGGGATCAGCCCCAGCATTTT.

This clone is medium-sized by share. V gene TRBV24-1 combines with J gene TRBJ1-1; D may be TRBD1 (6 bases). V lost 7 bases to trimming and J lost 5 bases, with 16 bases between them. The V gene's germline CDR1 is KGHDR and CDR2 SFDVKD. The CDR3 is 14 amino acids. CDR3 nucleotide sequence: TGTGCCACCAGGGAGGACAGTCGAAGAACTGAAGCTTTCTTT. Its translation is CATREDSRRTEAFF.

By share, this clone counts as medium-sized (0.01 to 0.1%). This chain connects TRBV6-1 to TRBJ1-2, with D possibly TRBD1 on 5 matching bases. Germline-derived CDR1 and CDR2 are MNHNS and SASEGT. V lost 4 bases, J lost 4 bases, and 10 bases lay in between. CDR3 length: 13 residues. CDR3 nucleotide sequence: TGTGCCAGCAGTGTCCGGGGGTTCTATGGCTACACCTTC. Its protein product is CASSVRGFYGYTF.

This clone appeared many times. The chain combines TRBV27 with TRBJ1-1, with 7 bases aligning to TRBD1. Germline V CDR1 and CDR2: MNHEY, SMNVEV (reference sequence). V lost 6 bases and J lost 3; bases outside the gene matches: 7. There are 14 residues in the CDR3. The CDR3 nucleotides read TGTGCCAGCAGGAGGACAGGTATGTACACTGAAGCTTTCTTT. This translates into CASRRTGMYTEAFF.

In its sample, this clone is medium-sized. The V and J genes are TRBV4-2 and TRBJ2-6; D not certain. CDR1 is LGHNA and CDR2 is YNFKEQ in the germline V gene. The CDR3 length is 16 residues. Trimming removed 0 bases from V and 2 bases from J, with 8 bases in between. CDR3 in DNA: TGTGCCAGCAGCCAAGAACGCGGAACTGGGGCCAACGTCCTGACTTTC. Residues: CASSQERGTGANVLTF.

This clone is large. The chain couples TRBV27 to TRBJ2-4; 7 bases fit TRBD1. Trimming took 5 bases from V and 0 from J; bases not matched to a gene: 10. Germline lookup yields CDR1 MNHEY and CDR2 SMNVEV (reference sequence). This CDR3 region has 17 residues. The CDR3 DNA is TGTGCCAGCAGTCAGACAGGGAGCGCGTTAGCCAAAAACATTCAGTACTTC. Translation gives CASSQTGSALAKNIQYF.

This clone has ten or more counts. V and J are TRBV6-1 and TRBJ2-5; D is perhaps TRBD2 (5 bases). The V gene's germline CDR1 is MNHNS and CDR2 SASEGT. This CDR3 contains 15 residues. V was clipped by 3 bases and J by 4 bases, with 15 bases between them. The CDR3 bases are TGTGCCAGCAGTGACGAACGACTATCCACAGAGACCCAGTACTTC. Amino acid sequence: CASSDERLSTETQYF.

By share, this clone counts as medium-sized. The rearrangement links TRBV5-1 to TRBJ1-2; TRBD1 matches at 10 bases. The CDR3 sequence is 15 residues long. Germline V lookup: CDR1 SGHRS, CDR2 YFSETQ. The V segment lost 0 bases and the J segment 8 bases; nucleotides outside the gene matches: 7. The chain's CDR3 is CASSLGDDRGQGYTF. The CDR3 region has the DNA TGCGCCAGCAGCTTGGGGGACGACAGGGGGCAAGGCTACACCTTC.

This clone was observed at least ten times. The rearrangement joins TRBV9 to TRBJ2-3, with 16 nucleotides matching TRBD2. V lost 0 bases and J lost 4; bases outside the gene matches: 11. The CDR3 is made up of 20 amino acids. In germline, CDR1 is SGDLS, CDR2 YYNGEE. Written as DNA, the CDR3 is TGTGCCAGCAGCGTAGGGGGACTAGCGGGGGGGCCGTTATCGCCAGATACGCAGTATTTT. This codes for CASSVGGLAGGPLSPDTQYF.